The 21 T cell receptor beta chains in this list originate from one sample, sequenced in a study of neurological immune-mediated disorders. One entry per CDR3 protein results from TCRdb running MiXCR on the 5' RACE reads. Among roughly 75,000 distinct CDR3 sequences listed, around 15% were seen once. Described time point: longitudinal time-point 1 (baseline). Sequencing was carried out using PBMCs. The receptors stem from a female donor with HTLV-1-associated myelopathy (HAM/TSP).

This clonotype was seen repeatedly, ten times or more. The chain combines TRBV5-1 with TRBJ2-1, with a weak D call TRBD2 (7 bases). CDR3 length: 15 residues. The V gene lost 0 bases and the J gene lost 6 bases, with 13 bases spanning the gap. Germline lookup yields CDR1 SGHRS and CDR2 YFSETQ. The CDR3 loop reads CASSLDRGGINEQFF. The CDR3 DNA sequence: TGCGCCAGCAGCTTGGATCGCGGGGGCATCAATGAGCAGTTCTTC.

This clonotype was seen ten or more times. This chain uses TRBV7-2 with TRBJ2-1; D uncertain. The CDR3 is 14 amino acids. CDR1 and CDR2 from the germline V gene are SGHTA and FQGNSA. Trimming pared 0 bases from V and 9 bases from J, leaving 12 bases between. The CDR3 sequence: CASSLARLSGEQFF. CDR3 bases: TGTGCCAGCAGCTTAGCGAGGTTATCGGGTGAGCAGTTCTTC.

Within the sample, this clonotype is medium-sized. The rearrangement joins TRBV7-9 to TRBJ2-3; D not certain. Germline V gene sequence: CDR1 SEHNR, CDR2 FQNEAQ (reference sequence). V was shortened by 1 base and J by 3 bases, with 5 bases between the two germline ends. The CDR3 runs 13 residues. CDR3 sequence: CASSLVRTDTQYF. The CDR3 DNA is TGTGCCAGCAGCTTAGTTCGGACAGATACGCAGTATTTT.

This clonotype has at least ten counts. The chain uses TRBV25-1 and TRBJ1-6, with no clear D. V lost 2 bases to trimming and J lost 10 bases, with 15 bases between them. The CDR3 covers 15 residues. The germline CDR1 and CDR2 sequences are MGHDK and SYGVNS. CDR3 region: CASSELRGSISPLHF. CDR3 sequence (DNA): TGTGCCAGCAGTGAACTACGGGGATCGATCTCACCCCTCCACTTT.

In this sample, this clonotype turned up many times. V usage is TRBV5-1 and J usage is TRBJ2-7; D is tentatively TRBD1 or TRBD2 (5 bases each). Per the germline V gene, CDR1 is SGHRS and CDR2 is YFSETQ. The CDR3 is 17 amino acids. V was trimmed by 0 bases and J by 3 bases, leaving 19 bases between them. The chain's CDR3 is CASSLAYYGALNYEQYF. In nucleotides, the CDR3 is TGCGCCAGCAGCTTGGCCTACTACGGGGCGTTAAACTACGAGCAGTACTTC.

This clonotype came up many times. The V call is TRBV5-1, the J call TRBJ1-1; D remains unclear. V lost 3 bases and J lost 0, with 12 bases in between. Germline CDR1 reads SGHRS; CDR2 reads YFSETQ. The CDR3 covers 15 residues. CDR3 in amino acids: CASSSFGQVNTEAFF. The CDR3 DNA is TGCGCCAGCAGCTCCTTTGGGCAGGTGAACACTGAAGCTTTCTTT. Full variable domain (outside the CDR3, taken from reference TRBV5-1 and TRBJ1-1): KAGVTQTPRYLIKTRGQQVTLSCSPISGHRSVSWYQQTPGQGLQFLFEYFSETQRNKGNFPGRFSGRQFSNSRSEMNVSTLELGDSALYLCASSSFGQVNTEAFFGQGTRLTVV.

The chain joins TRBV7-3 to TRBJ2-2, with 10 bases aligning to TRBD2. CDR1 is SGHTA and CDR2 is FQGTGA in the germline V gene. V gave up 7 bases and J gave up 4 bases; unmatched junction bases: 6. The CDR3 loop spans 15 amino acids. The CDR3 coding sequence is TGTGCCAGCAACGAGCGGGGGGGCATCACCGGGGAGCTGTTTTTT. Its protein is CASNERGGITGELFF.

This clonotype was detected only a few times. With a much larger clone just one base away, this may be a read error. The chain employs TRBV20-1 and TRBJ2-4; weak D call: TRBD2 (5 bases). Germline V CDR1 and CDR2: DFQATT, SNEGSKA (reference sequence). The V end was cut by 6 bases, the J end by 7 bases, with 16 bases between. This CDR3 is built from 13 residues. CDR3 DNA: TGCAGTGCCCCCGTACTAGGAGTGAACATTCAGTACTTC. It codes for CSAPVLGVNIQYF.

This clonotype appeared a single time. This could be a read error, since a much larger clone is one nucleotide away. J is TRBJ1-1 and V is TRBV15, with D possibly TRBD1 on 5 matching bases. CDR1 and CDR2 from the germline V gene are LNHNV and YYDKDF (reference sequence). Trimming cost V 3 bases and J 3 bases, with 17 bases left between them. The length of the CDR3 is 16 residues. In DNA, the CDR3 is TGTGCCACCAGCAGGGGGGGGGAAGGGTTGGACACTGAAGCTTTCTTT. Residues: CATSRGGEGLDTEAFF. Full variable domain (rest looked up from reference TRBV15 and TRBJ1-1): DAMVIQNPRYQVTQFGKPVTLSCSQTLNHNVMYWYQQKSSQAPKLLFHYYDKDFNNEADTPDNFQSRRPNTSFCFLDIRSPGLGDTAMYLCATSRGGEGLDTEAFFGQGTRLTVV.

The chain links TRBV6-6 to TRBJ2-1; D unresolved. The CDR3 is made up of 15 amino acids. Germline lookup yields CDR1 MNHNY and CDR2 SVGAGI (reference sequence). Between the trimmed V and J ends, which lost 2 bases and 0 bases, there was a span of 8 bases. The CDR3 loop reads CASSYGLPSYNEQFF. The CDR3 bases are TGTGCCAGCAGTTACGGCCTCCCCTCCTACAATGAGCAGTTCTTC.

There are a few counts of this clonotype. The chain couples TRBV20-1 to TRBJ2-5; 9 nucleotides agree with TRBD2. There are 15 residues in the CDR3. Germline-derived CDR1 and CDR2 are DFQATT and SNEGSKA (reference sequence). The trim removed 5 bases at V and 0 bases at J, leaving 7 bases unmatched. CDR3 coding DNA: TGCAGTGCTTTCTCTAGCGGGGAGTACCAAGAGACCCAGTACTTC. It yields the protein CSAFSSGEYQETQYF.

The rearrangement joins TRBV5-1 to TRBJ1-6, with a weak D call TRBD1 (5 bases). Trimming pared 4 bases from V and 6 bases from J, leaving 11 bases between. The germline V gene has CDR1 SGHRS and CDR2 YFSETQ. This CDR3 has 14 amino acids. CDR3 nucleotides: TGCGCCAGCAGCGGAGGGACGGCTAATTCACCCCTCCACTTT. Its translation: CASSGGTANSPLHF.

Many counts were recorded for this clonotype. V and J are TRBV12-3 or TRBV12-4 and TRBJ2-1; D may be TRBD2 (6 bases). V lost 3 bases to trimming and J lost 8 bases, with 11 bases between them. CDR3 length equals 13 residues. For the CDR3, the DNA is TGTGCCAGCAGTTTGCCGGGGGTCGATGAGCAGTTCTTC. This sequence encodes CASSLPGVDEQFF.

There are many counts of this clonotype. The chain carries TRBV20-1 and TRBJ2-7; D unresolved. Trimming left V 0 bases short and J 4 bases short, with 13 bases between. This CDR3 is 14 amino acids long. Looked up from germline, CDR1 is DFQATT and CDR2 is SNEGSKA (reference sequence). The CDR3 DNA follows: TGCAGTGCTAGAGATAGGTTAGGAGCGTACGAGCAGTACTTC. Residues: CSARDRLGAYEQYF.

This clonotype was picked up many times. The V and J genes are TRBV7-2 and TRBJ2-5; D uncertain. Germline V gene sequence: CDR1 SGHTA, CDR2 FQGNSA. V was trimmed by 3 bases and J by 2 bases, leaving 10 bases between them. The CDR3 spans 14 residues. CDR3 bases: TGTGCCAGCAGCTTGGGATTTTATCAAGAGACCCAGTACTTC. This encodes CASSLGFYQETQYF.

This clonotype showed up many times. The V and J genes are TRBV5-1 and TRBJ1-2; the D gene is possibly TRBD1 (5 bases). V lost 0 bases and J lost 7, with 13 bases in between. This CDR3 spans 14 amino acids. Germline loops: CDR1 SGHRS, CDR2 YFSETQ. CDR3 protein: CASSLDAGGRGYTF. DNA of the CDR3: TGCGCCAGCAGCTTGGACGCTGGGGGACGTGGCTACACCTTC.

This clonotype was seen many times. This rearrangement joins TRBV12-3 or TRBV12-4 to TRBJ1-3; 7 bases line up with TRBD1. The V gene end was trimmed by 6 bases and the J gene end by 0 bases; junction bases not matched to a gene: 8. There are 16 residues in the CDR3. The CDR3 loop reads CASRPGTAGSGNTIYF. The CDR3 region has the DNA TGTGCCAGCAGACCAGGGACAGCTGGCTCTGGAAACACCATATATTTT.

There are many counts of this clonotype. The V gene is TRBV4-1, the J gene TRBJ2-5; the D gene is possibly TRBD2 (7 bases). CDR1 is MGHRA, CDR2 YSYEKL, per germline. This CDR3 contains 14 residues. The V end was cut by 1 base, the J end by 5 bases, with 11 bases between. This CDR3 is CASSQAGGQETQYF. As DNA, the CDR3 is TGCGCCAGCAGCCAAGCGGGGGGCCAGGAGACCCAGTACTTC.

This clonotype turned up a few times. The chain employs TRBV5-1 and TRBJ2-6; 7 nucleotides agree with TRBD1. Trimming at V came to 4 bases and at J to 5 bases, leaving 6 bases not matched to a gene. This CDR3 is 15 amino acids long. Germline values: CDR1 SGHRS, CDR2 YFSETQ. CDR3 bases: TGCGCCAGCAGCACAGGGGAGTTTAGGGCCAACGTCCTGACTTTC. Protein: CASSTGEFRANVLTF. Together with reference TRBV5-1 and TRBJ2-6, the CDR3 gives the full variable domain: KAGVTQTPRYLIKTRGQQVTLSCSPISGHRSVSWYQQTPGQGLQFLFEYFSETQRNKGNFPGRFSGRQFSNSRSEMNVSTLELGDSALYLCASSTGEFRANVLTFGAGSRLTVL.

This clonotype occurred many times. The chain joins TRBV10-2 to TRBJ2-7; a weak D match, TRBD2 (5 bases). CDR1 is WSHSY and CDR2 is SAAADI in the germline V gene. The CDR3 contains 13 residues. The germline V and J ends were trimmed by 2 bases and 3 bases, with 8 bases remaining between them. The CDR3 region is CASSEGGYYEQYF. DNA for the CDR3: TGCGCCAGCAGTGAGGGAGGATACTACGAGCAGTACTTC.

This clonotype occurred many times. The chain uses TRBV20-1 and TRBJ1-2, with D uncertain. Germline V gene data show CDR1 as DFQATT and CDR2 as SNEGSKA (reference sequence). This CDR3 region has 14 residues. V was cut by 0 bases and J by 6 bases, with 14 bases left in between. For the CDR3, the DNA is TGCAGTGCTAGAGACCGGCGGGGAAGCAATGGCTACACCTTC. Translated: CSARDRRGSNGYTF.